This T cell receptor beta chain was sequenced in a study of blood T cell repertoires in COVID-19. In the study overall: PBMCs, B-cell-depleted T cells, or T cells provided the cDNA or gDNA that made up the material.

Original processing methods: Amplification of reference gene primers was used by the study to estimate nucleated cell counts. TCRdb's table, derived via immunoSEQ multiplex PCR, lists solely in-frame clones and lacks some. The V and J calls and clone size come from that table; D and trimming were worked out from the DNA. This sample has 250,000 to 300,000 clones, with approximately 89% found just once. The count of this clone is one. V lost 1 base and J lost 2; bases outside the gene matches: 7. Germline V lookup: CDR1 SGHRS, CDR2 YFSETQ. The CDR3 totals 16 residues. This clonotype was sampled from a woman between 35 and 50 years old who had recovered from COVID-19. The specimen was peripheral blood. This chain links TRBV5-1 with TRBJ2-3; TRBD1 matches 7 bases. The CDR3 DNA reads as TGCGCCAGCAGCTTGCGATCGGGGACAGCCACAGATACGCAGTATTTT. Translation gives CASSLRSGTATDTQYF.